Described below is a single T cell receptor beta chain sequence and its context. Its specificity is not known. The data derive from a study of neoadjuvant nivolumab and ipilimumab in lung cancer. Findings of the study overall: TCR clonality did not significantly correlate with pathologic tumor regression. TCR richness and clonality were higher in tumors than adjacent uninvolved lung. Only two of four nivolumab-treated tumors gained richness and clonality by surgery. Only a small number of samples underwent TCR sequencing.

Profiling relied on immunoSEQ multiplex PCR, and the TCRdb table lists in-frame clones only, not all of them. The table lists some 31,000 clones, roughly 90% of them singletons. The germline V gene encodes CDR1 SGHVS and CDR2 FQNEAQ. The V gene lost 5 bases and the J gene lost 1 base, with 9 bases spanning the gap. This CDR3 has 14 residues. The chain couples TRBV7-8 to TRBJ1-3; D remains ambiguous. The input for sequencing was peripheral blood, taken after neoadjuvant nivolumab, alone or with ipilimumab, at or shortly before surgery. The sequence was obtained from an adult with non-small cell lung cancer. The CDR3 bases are TGTGCCAGCAGCCTACGGGGATCTGGAAACACCATATATTTT. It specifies CASSLRGSGNTIYF.